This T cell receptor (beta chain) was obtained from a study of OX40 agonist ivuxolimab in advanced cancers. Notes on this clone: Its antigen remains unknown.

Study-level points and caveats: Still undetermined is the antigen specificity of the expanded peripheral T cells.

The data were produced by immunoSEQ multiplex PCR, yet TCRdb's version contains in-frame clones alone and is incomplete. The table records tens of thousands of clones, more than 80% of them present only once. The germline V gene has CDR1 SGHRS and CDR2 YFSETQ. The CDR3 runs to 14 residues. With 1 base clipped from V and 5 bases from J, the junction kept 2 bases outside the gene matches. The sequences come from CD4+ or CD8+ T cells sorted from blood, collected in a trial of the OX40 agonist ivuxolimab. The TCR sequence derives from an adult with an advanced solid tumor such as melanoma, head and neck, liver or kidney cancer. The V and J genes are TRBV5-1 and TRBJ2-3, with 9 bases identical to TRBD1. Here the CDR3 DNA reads TGCGCCAGCAGCTTGACAGGGGGCAGAGATACGCAGTATTTT. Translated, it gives CASSLTGGRDTQYF.